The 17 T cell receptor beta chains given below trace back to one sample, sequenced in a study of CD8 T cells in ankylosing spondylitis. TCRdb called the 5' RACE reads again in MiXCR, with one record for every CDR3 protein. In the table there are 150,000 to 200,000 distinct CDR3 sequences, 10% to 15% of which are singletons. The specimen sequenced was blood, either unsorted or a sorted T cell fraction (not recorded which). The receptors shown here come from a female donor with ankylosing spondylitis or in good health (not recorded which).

In nucleotides, the CDR3 is TGCAGTGCTAGAGCGGGGCGCAGCAGCTCCTACGAGCAGTACTTC. Its translation is CSARAGRSSSYEQYF. The rearrangement links TRBV20-1 to TRBJ2-7; D may be TRBD1 or TRBD2 (5 bases each). The CDR3 is 15 residues long. Germline CDR1 reads DFQATT; CDR2 reads SNEGSKA (reference sequence). V dropped 1 base and J dropped 0 bases, with 13 bases sitting between them.

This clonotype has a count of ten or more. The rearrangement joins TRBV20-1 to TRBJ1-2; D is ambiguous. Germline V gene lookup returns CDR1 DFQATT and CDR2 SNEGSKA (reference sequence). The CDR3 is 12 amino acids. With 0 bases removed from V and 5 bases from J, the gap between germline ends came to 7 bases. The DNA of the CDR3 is TGCAGTGCTAGAGAAACGGAGTATGGCTACACCTTC. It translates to CSARETEYGYTF.

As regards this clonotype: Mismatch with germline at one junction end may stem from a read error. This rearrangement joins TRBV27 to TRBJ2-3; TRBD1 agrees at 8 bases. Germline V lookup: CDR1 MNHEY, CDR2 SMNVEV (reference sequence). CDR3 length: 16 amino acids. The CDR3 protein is CASSMSSGPGTGTQYF. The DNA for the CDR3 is TGTGCCAGCAGTATGTCCAGCGGGCCTGGGACAGGTACGCAGTATTTT.

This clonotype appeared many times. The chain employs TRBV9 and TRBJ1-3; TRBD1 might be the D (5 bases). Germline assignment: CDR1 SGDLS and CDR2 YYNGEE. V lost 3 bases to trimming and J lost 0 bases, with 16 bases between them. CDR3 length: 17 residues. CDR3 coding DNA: TGTGCCAGCAGCGAAGTTAAGGGACGATCCTCTGGAAACACCATATATTTT. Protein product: CASSEVKGRSSGNTIYF. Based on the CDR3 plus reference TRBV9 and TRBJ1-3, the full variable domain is DSGVTQTPKHLITATGQRVTLRCSPRSGDLSVYWYQQSLDQGLQFLIQYYNGEERAKGNILERFSAQQFPDLHSELNLSSLELGDSALYFCASSEVKGRSSGNTIYFGEGSWLTVV.

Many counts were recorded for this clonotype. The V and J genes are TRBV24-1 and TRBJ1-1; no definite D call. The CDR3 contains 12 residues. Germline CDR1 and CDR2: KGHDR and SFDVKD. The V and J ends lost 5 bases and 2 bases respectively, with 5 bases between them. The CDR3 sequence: CATSVGNTEAFF. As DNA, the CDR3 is TGTGCCACCAGTGTTGGAAACACTGAAGCTTTCTTT.

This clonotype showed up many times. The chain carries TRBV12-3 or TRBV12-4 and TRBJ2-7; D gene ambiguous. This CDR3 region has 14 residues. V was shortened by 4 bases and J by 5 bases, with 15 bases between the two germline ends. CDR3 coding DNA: TGTGCCAGCAGTTCGAGGATGGGTCGTGACGAGCAGTACTTC. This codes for CASSSRMGRDEQYF.

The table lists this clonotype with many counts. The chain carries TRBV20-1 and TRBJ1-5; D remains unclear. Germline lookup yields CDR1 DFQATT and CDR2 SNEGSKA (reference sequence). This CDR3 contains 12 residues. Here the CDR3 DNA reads TGCAGCCACGGACGGGGCAATCAGCCCCAGCATTTT. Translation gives CSHGRGNQPQHF.

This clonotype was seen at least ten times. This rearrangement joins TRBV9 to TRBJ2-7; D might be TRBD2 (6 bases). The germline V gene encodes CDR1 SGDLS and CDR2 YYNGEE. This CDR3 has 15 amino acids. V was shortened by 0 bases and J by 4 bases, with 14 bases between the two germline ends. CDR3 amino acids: CASSVGGLRFYEQYF. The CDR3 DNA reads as TGTGCCAGCAGCGTAGGGGGACTGCGCTTTTACGAGCAGTACTTC. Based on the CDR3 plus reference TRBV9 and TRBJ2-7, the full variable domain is DSGVTQTPKHLITATGQRVTLRCSPRSGDLSVYWYQQSLDQGLQFLIQYYNGEERAKGNILERFSAQQFPDLHSELNLSSLELGDSALYFCASSVGGLRFYEQYFGPGTRLTVT.

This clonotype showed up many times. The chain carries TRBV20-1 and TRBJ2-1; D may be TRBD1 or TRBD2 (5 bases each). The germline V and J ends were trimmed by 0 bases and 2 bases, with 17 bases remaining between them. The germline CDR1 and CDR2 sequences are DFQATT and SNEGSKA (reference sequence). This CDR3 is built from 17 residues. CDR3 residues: CSARDPFGGNPYNEQFF. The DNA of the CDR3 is TGCAGTGCTAGAGACCCTTTTGGGGGAAATCCCTACAATGAGCAGTTCTTC.

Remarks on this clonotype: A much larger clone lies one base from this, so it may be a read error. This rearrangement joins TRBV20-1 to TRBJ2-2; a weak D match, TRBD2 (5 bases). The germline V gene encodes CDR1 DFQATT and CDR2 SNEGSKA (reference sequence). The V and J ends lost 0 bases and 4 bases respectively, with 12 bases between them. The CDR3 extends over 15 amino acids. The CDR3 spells CSARDQRRLTGELFF. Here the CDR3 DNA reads TGCAGTGCTAGAGATCAGCGGCGTCTCACCGGGGAGCTGTTTTTT.

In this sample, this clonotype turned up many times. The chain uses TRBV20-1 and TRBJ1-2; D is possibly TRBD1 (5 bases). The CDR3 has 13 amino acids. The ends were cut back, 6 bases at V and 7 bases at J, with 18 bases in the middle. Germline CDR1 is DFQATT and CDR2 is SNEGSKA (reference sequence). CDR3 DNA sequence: TGCAGTGCCCCGAAGGACATCCGGGGTGGCTACACCTTC. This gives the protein CSAPKDIRGGYTF.

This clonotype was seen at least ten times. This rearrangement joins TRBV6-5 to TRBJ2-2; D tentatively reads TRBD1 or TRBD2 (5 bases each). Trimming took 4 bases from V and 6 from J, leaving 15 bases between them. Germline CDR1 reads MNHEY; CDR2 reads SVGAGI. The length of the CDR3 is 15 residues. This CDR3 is CASSFSPRGAGELFF. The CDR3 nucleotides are TGTGCCAGCAGTTTCTCCCCGAGAGGGGCCGGGGAGCTGTTTTTT.

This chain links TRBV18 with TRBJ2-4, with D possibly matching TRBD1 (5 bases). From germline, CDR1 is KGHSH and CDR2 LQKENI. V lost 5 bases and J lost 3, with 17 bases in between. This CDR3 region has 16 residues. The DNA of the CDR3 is TGTGCCAGCTCAGCCACAGGAGCGAGAAGCAAAAACATTCAGTACTTC. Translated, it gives CASSATGARSKNIQYF.

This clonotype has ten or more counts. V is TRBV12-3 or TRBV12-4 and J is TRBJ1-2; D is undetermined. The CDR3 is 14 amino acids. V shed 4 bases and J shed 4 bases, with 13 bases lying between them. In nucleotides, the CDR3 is TGTGCCAGCAGTTCGGGCAGGTCGGGCTATGGCTACACCTTC. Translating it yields CASSSGRSGYGYTF.

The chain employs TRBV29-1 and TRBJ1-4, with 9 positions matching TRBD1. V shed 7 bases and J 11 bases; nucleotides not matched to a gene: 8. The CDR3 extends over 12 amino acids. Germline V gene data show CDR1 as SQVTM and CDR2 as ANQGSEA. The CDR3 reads CSATTDRGKLFF. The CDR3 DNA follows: TGCAGCGCCACTACGGACAGGGGCAAACTGTTTTTT.

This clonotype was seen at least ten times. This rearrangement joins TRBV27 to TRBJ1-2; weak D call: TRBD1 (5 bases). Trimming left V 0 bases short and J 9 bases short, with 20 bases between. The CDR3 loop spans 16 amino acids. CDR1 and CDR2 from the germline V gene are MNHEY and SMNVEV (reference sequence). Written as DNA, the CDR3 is TGTGCCAGCAGTTTATCCGGGGCGGAAGGGGTATTTAGCTACACCTTC. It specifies CASSLSGAEGVFSYTF.

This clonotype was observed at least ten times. CDR3 nucleotides: TGTGCCAGCAGCTTAGCGCAGGGTAGCACTGAAGCTTTCTTT. This encodes CASSLAQGSTEAFF. The chain has TRBV7-2 and TRBJ1-1; a possible D gene is TRBD1 (5 bases). The CDR3 covers 14 residues. The germline V gene has CDR1 SGHTA and CDR2 FQGNSA. V was trimmed by 0 bases and J by 4 bases, leaving 9 bases between them.